The 18 T cell receptor beta chains reported below all come from one sample, sequenced in a study of cytomegalovirus exposure and HLA in healthy donors. The PCR ran on 60 Vbeta and 13 Jbeta primers. Only in-frame clones appear in the TCRdb table, and some are missing; sequencing was by immunoSEQ multiplex PCR. This table has around 120,000 clones, over 75% appearing once. Sequenced sample: PBMCs. Every receptor here comes from a boy aged 5-17 years in good health and CMV-seronegative.

This clone was seen only once. The chain links TRBV7-2 to TRBJ2-1; no clear D. Trimming removed 1 base from V and 0 bases from J, with 4 bases in between. The CDR3 extends over 14 amino acids. Germline CDR1 and CDR2: SGHTA and FQGNSA. The chain's CDR3 is CASSLGVSYNEQFF. The DNA for the CDR3 is TGTGCCAGCAGCTTAGGCGTCTCCTACAATGAGCAGTTCTTC.

This clone was counted ten times or more. In the same sample, other DNA sequences code for this CDR3. V gene TRBV30 combines with J gene TRBJ2-2; TRBD2 aligns across 11 bases. CDR1 GTSNPN and CDR2 SVGIG come from the germline V gene (reference sequence). Losses at the gene ends were 0 bases for V and 3 bases for J; bases not matched to a gene: 0. This CDR3 comprises 15 residues. CDR3 sequence reads: CAWSVLAGDTGELFF. The CDR3 DNA is TGTGCCTGGAGTGTACTAGCGGGAGACACCGGGGAGCTGTTTTTT. Looking up the rest from reference TRBV30 and TRBJ2-2 gives the full variable domain: SQTIHQWPATLVQPVGSPLSLECTVEGTSNPNLYWYRQAAGRGLQLLFYSVGIGQISSEVPQNLSASRPQDRQFILSSKKLLLSDSGFYLCAWSVLAGDTGELFFGEGSRLTVL.

The table lists this clone with a count of one. The chain uses TRBV5-1 and TRBJ2-3; TRBD1 is a possible D gene (5 bases). There are 14 residues in the CDR3. The V gene lost 0 bases and the J gene lost 8 bases, with 13 bases spanning the gap. CDR1 is SGHRS, CDR2 YFSETQ, per germline. CDR3 in amino acids: CASSLEGSVGTQYF. CDR3 DNA: TGCGCCAGCAGCTTGGAGGGGTCAGTAGGTACGCAGTATTTT.

The chain links TRBV5-1 to TRBJ2-1, with D perhaps TRBD1 (6 bases). With 5 bases removed from V and 5 bases from J, the gap between germline ends came to 8 bases. The CDR3 loop spans 12 amino acids. Germline lookup yields CDR1 SGHRS and CDR2 YFSETQ. CDR3 sequence: CASRTGNNEQFF. The CDR3 DNA follows: TGCGCCAGCAGAACAGGGAACAATGAGCAGTTCTTC.

This clone turned up a few times. This chain links TRBV19 with TRBJ1-5; 10 bases align to TRBD1. CDR3 length equals 14 residues. The J segment lost 6 bases and the V segment lost 5 bases, leaving 4 bases of the junction unmatched. CDR1 is LNHDA, CDR2 SQIVND, per germline (reference sequence). CDR3 nucleotide sequence: TGTGCCAGTAGTTCGGGACAGGGGACTCAGCCCCAGCATTTT. Its translation: CASSSGQGTQPQHF.

The chain links TRBV7-8 to TRBJ1-1; possible D gene TRBD1, 6 bases. Trimming took off 5 bases at V and 5 bases at J, with 21 bases between the two ends. The CDR3 is made up of 16 amino acids. Per the germline V gene, CDR1 is SGHVS and CDR2 is FQNEAQ. The CDR3 reads CASSLFDTGRGTEAFF. In nucleotides, the CDR3 is TGTGCCAGCAGCCTCTTCGACACAGGGAGGGGGACTGAAGCTTTCTTT.

The J gene is TRBJ2-1, the V gene TRBV6-1; D remains ambiguous. V gave up 1 base and J gave up 0 bases, with 10 bases separating them. Germline V gene lookup returns CDR1 MNHNS and CDR2 SASEGT. This CDR3 is built from 16 residues. The CDR3: CASSEEADSSYNEQFF. The DNA for the CDR3 is TGTGCCAGCAGTGAAGAGGCGGATAGCTCCTACAATGAGCAGTTCTTC.

The chain couples TRBV4-3 to TRBJ2-7; 11 bases line up with TRBD1. Per the germline V gene, CDR1 is LGHNA and CDR2 is YSLEER. The junction had 1 base not matched to a gene; V was cut back by 0 bases and J by 3 bases. The CDR3 totals 15 residues. DNA for the CDR3: TGCGCCAGCAGCCAAGAAGGGACAGGGGGCTACGAGCAGTACTTC. Its translation: CASSQEGTGGYEQYF.

The chain is built from TRBV5-4 and TRBJ1-6, with TRBD1 matching over 7 bases. Germline V gives CDR1 SGHNT, CDR2 YYREEE (reference sequence). The CDR3 length is 14 residues. V lost 2 bases to trimming and J lost 8 bases; unmatched junction nucleotides: 4. DNA of the CDR3: TGTGCCAGCAGCTTCCGGGACAGCGATTCACCCCTCCACTTT. It specifies CASSFRDSDSPLHF.

This clone was found a few times. The V gene is TRBV5-1, the J gene TRBJ1-4; D unclear. Germline V CDR1 and CDR2: SGHRS, YFSETQ. V gave up 0 bases and J gave up 5 bases, with 5 bases separating them. The CDR3 extends over 13 amino acids. This CDR3 reads CASSLDRNEKLFF. Written as DNA, the CDR3 is TGCGCCAGCAGCTTGGATCGGAATGAAAAACTGTTTTTT. Variable domain in full (rest from reference TRBV5-1 and TRBJ1-4): KAGVTQTPRYLIKTRGQQVTLSCSPISGHRSVSWYQQTPGQGLQFLFEYFSETQRNKGNFPGRFSGRQFSNSRSEMNVSTLELGDSALYLCASSLDRNEKLFFGSGTQLSVL.

The J gene is TRBJ1-3, the V gene TRBV5-1, with 8 bases aligning to TRBD1. This CDR3 has 15 amino acids. The J segment lost 4 bases and the V segment lost 1 base, leaving 4 bases of the junction unmatched. The germline CDR1 and CDR2 sequences are SGHRS and YFSETQ. CDR3 sequence reads: CASSLTGGRGNTIYF. CDR3 coding DNA: TGCGCCAGCAGCTTGACAGGGGGAAGAGGAAACACCATATATTTT.

The rearrangement links TRBV9 to TRBJ1-2; D possibly corresponds to TRBD1 (5 bases). Per the germline V gene, CDR1 is SGDLS and CDR2 is YYNGEE. Trimming left V 4 bases short and J 4 bases short, with 14 bases between. The CDR3 loop spans 14 amino acids. CDR3: CASSPQEGSYGYTF. CDR3 nucleotide sequence: TGTGCCAGCAGCCCCCAGGAGGGGAGCTATGGCTACACCTTC.

The V gene is TRBV25-1, the J gene TRBJ1-2; D remains unclear. Looked up from germline, CDR1 is MGHDK and CDR2 is SYGVNS. Trimming shortened V by 1 base and J by 3 bases, and 9 bases separated the two germline ends. This CDR3 is 14 amino acids long. The DNA for the CDR3 is TGTGCCAGCAGTGAATCGGGGAGCGACTATGGCTACACCTTC. Protein sequence: CASSESGSDYGYTF.

The V call is TRBV10-3, the J call TRBJ1-2; 7 nucleotides align to TRBD1. Looked up from germline, CDR1 is ENHRY and CDR2 is SYGVKD. The CDR3 extends over 13 amino acids. Losses at the gene ends were 6 bases for V and 2 bases for J; bases not matched to a gene: 3. The CDR3 bases are TGTGCCATCAGCAAGGACAGGAACTATGGCTACACCTTC. The encoded protein is CAISKDRNYGYTF.

CDR3 sequence: CASSRDSPNQPQHF. DNA of the CDR3: TGTGCCAGCAGTCGGGACAGTCCCAATCAGCCCCAGCATTTT. The chain links TRBV6-6 to TRBJ1-5, with 7 bases lining up with TRBD1. CDR1 MNHNY and CDR2 SVGAGI come from the germline V gene (reference sequence). The CDR3 totals 14 residues. V gave up 5 bases and J gave up 3 bases; unmatched junction bases: 4.

The chain couples TRBV2 to TRBJ2-2; a weak D match, TRBD2 (6 bases). The germline gives CDR1 SNHLY, CDR2 FYNNEI. Trimming cost V 4 bases and J 2 bases, with 17 bases left between them. The CDR3 loop spans 17 amino acids. The DNA of the CDR3 is TGTGCCAGCAGTGGGAGGGTGGGGAGCATTAACACCGGGGAGCTGTTTTTT. This encodes CASSGRVGSINTGELFF.

The CDR3 DNA reads TGCGCCAGCAGCTTGTCAGGGGGAGATCAGCCCCAGCATTTT. Amino acids: CASSLSGGDQPQHF. V usage is TRBV5-1 and J usage is TRBJ1-5; TRBD1 matches at 7 bases. Germline CDR1 reads SGHRS; CDR2 reads YFSETQ. V was clipped by 1 base and J by 5 bases; unmatched bases: 3. The CDR3 consists of 14 residues.

The gene calls are TRBV4-2 and TRBJ1-6; D not resolved. Germline loops: CDR1 LGHNA, CDR2 YNFKEQ. Trimming shortened V by 0 bases and J by 0 bases, and 6 bases separated the two germline ends. The CDR3 totals 16 residues. CDR3 sequence: CASSQETSSYNSPLHF. Written as DNA, the CDR3 is TGTGCCAGCAGCCAAGAAACCAGCTCCTATAATTCACCCCTCCACTTT.